The 3 T cell receptor beta chains below all came from one sample that was sequenced in a study of blood T cell repertoires in COVID-19. Clones were read by immunoSEQ multiplex PCR, and TCRdb kept only the in-frame ones, dropping some. The data hold under 150,000 clones, with about 80% observed a single time. Input material: peripheral blood. All receptors derive from a man aged 55 to 69 with acute or convalescent COVID-19.

The rearrangement uses TRBV9 and TRBJ2-7; 10 nucleotides agree with TRBD2. V shed 5 bases, J shed 7 bases, and the junction held 9 bases outside the gene matches. The CDR3 has 14 residues. Germline-derived CDR1 and CDR2 are SGDLS and YYNGEE. The CDR3 protein is CASSRASGSGEQYF. The CDR3 DNA is TGTGCCAGCAGTCGCGCTAGCGGGAGTGGAGAGCAGTACTTC.

This sequence joins TRBV5-6 and TRBJ2-7; possibly TRBD2 for D (7 bases). V lost 3 bases and J lost 4, with 14 bases in between. Germline V gene data show CDR1 as SGHDT and CDR2 as YYEEEE. There are 14 residues in the CDR3. The CDR3 sequence is CASSSKGGYYEQYF. The CDR3 nucleotides are TGTGCCAGCAGCTCCAAGGGGGGGTATTACGAGCAGTACTTC.

This rearrangement joins TRBV28 to TRBJ2-5; D is uncertain. V was clipped by 5 bases and J by 5 bases, with 3 bases between them. The CDR3 sequence is 10 residues long. Germline values: CDR1 MDHEN, CDR2 SYDVKM. CDR3 residues: CASSLETQYF. The CDR3 bases are TGTGCCAGCAGTCTGGAGACCCAGTACTTC.